Included here is one T cell receptor (beta chain) sequence, with context. Sequenced by immunoSEQ multiplex PCR; TCRdb stores in-frame clones only, minus some. The sample yields 110,000 to 150,000 clones, 75% to 90% seen once. This specimen comes from a study of control samples from healthy donors and cancer patients. Trimming cost V 4 bases and J 8 bases; bases outside gene matches: 7. Looked up from germline, CDR1 is SGHDT and CDR2 is YYEEEE. The CDR3 length is 14 residues. The chain couples TRBV5-6 to TRBJ2-4, with 9 nucleotides matching TRBD1. Sequencing input: blood. The clonotype originates from a man under 40 in good health. CDR3 region: CASSRNRGHDIQYF. For the CDR3, the DNA is TGTGCCAGCAGCCGGAACAGGGGGCACGACATTCAGTACTTC.